The clone carrying this TCR beta chain was found once. Its antigen is unknown. The entry originates in a study of blood T cells in healthy people across ages. Then a second PCR, running about 6 to 11 cycles, was carried out with a sample-barcoded 5' primer and a J-beta primer mix. TCRdb processed the 5' RACE reads anew with MiXCR; each CDR3 protein has one entry. The data contain about 1,400,000 distinct CDR3 sequences, around 55% of them singletons. Trimming shortened V by 7 bases and J by 2 bases, and 16 bases separated the two germline ends. There are 15 residues in the CDR3. Germline V lookup: CDR1 SNHLY, CDR2 FYNNEI. Study-wide points: TCR beta diversity correlated strongly with naive T cell percentage.

Sequences were obtained from blood. This sequence was found in a man aged 18-30 years in good health. The chain couples TRBV2 to TRBJ2-3, with D perhaps matching TRBD1 (6 bases). The CDR3 region is CASTPLKGVTDTQYF. The CDR3 DNA reads TGTGCCAGCACACCTTTAAAGGGGGTCACAGATACGCAGTATTTT.